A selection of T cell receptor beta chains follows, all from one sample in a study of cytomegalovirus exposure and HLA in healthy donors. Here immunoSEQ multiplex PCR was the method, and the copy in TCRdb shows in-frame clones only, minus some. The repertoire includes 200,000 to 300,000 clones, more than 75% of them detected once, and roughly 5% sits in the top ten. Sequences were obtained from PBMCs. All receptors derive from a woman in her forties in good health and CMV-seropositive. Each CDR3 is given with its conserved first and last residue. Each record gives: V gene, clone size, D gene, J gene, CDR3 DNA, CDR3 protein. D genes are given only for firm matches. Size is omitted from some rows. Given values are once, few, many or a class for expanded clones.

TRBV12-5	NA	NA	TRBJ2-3	TGTGCTAGTGGTTTGGGACTAGACACAGATACGCAGTATTTT	CASGLGLDTDTQYF
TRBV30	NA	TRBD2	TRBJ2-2	TGTGCCTGGAGTGGGTTAGCGGGAGGGCGTACCGGGGAGCTGTTTTTT	CAWSGLAGGRTGELFF
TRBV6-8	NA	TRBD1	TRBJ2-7	TGTGCCAGCAGTTTCTCCCGGGACAGGGATTCCTACGAGCAGTACTTC	CASSFSRDRDSYEQYF
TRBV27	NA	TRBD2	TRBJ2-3	TGTGCCAGCAAGGTTCTAGCGGGAGGCCGGGGTTCAGATACGCAGTATTTT	CASKVLAGGRGSDTQYF
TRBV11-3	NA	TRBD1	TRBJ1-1	TGTGCCAGCATGTCAGGGGGCATTGGTGGCACTGAAGCTTTCTTT	CASMSGGIGGTEAFF
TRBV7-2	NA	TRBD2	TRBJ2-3	TGTGCCAGCAGCTCGGGGACTAGCGCCCCCACAGATACGCAGTATTTT	CASSSGTSAPTDTQYF
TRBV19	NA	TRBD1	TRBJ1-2	TGTGCCAGTAGTATAGGGGCAGGGGGCTATGGCTACACCTTC	CASSIGAGGYGYTF
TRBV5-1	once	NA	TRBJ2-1	TGCGCCAGCAGCTCTACCGGGACAATCTACAATGAGCAGTTCTTC	CASSSTGTIYNEQFF
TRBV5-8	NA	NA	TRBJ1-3	TGTGCCAGCATCCTATCAGGGACTGGAAACACCATATATTTT	CASILSGTGNTIYF
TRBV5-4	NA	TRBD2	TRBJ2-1	TGTGCCAGCAGCTTGGAAGCGGGGGGGTGGGATGAGCAGTTCTTC	CASSLEAGGWDEQFF
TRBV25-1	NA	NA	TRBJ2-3	TGTGCCAGCAGTGCAGGGGACATTTCAGATACGCAGTATTTT	CASSAGDISDTQYF